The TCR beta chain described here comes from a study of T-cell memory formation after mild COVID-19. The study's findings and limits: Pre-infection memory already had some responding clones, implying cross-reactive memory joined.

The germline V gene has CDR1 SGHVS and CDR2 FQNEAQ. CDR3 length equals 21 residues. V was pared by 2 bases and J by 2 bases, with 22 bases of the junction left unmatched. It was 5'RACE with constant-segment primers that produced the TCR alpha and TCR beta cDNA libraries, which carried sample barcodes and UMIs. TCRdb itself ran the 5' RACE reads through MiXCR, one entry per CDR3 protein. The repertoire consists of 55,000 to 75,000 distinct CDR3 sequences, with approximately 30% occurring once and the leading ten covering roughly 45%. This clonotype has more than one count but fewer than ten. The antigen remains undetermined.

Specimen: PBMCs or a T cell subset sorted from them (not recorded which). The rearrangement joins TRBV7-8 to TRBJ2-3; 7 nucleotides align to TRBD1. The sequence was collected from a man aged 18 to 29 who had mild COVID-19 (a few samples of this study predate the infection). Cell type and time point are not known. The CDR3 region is CASSLPIPGTPGTVYTDTQYF. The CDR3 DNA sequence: TGTGCCAGCAGCTTACCGATCCCCGGGACGCCCGGGACAGTCTACACAGATACGCAGTATTTT.